This T cell receptor (beta chain) was documented in a study of blood T cell repertoires in COVID-19. Sequencing was performed with immunoSEQ multiplex PCR; in TCRdb, only in-frame clones are kept and a portion is missing. The data show under 150,000 clones, 88% seen once. A few counts support this clone. Trimming pared 4 bases from V and 1 base from J, leaving 15 bases between. The length of the CDR3 is 16 residues. Germline lookup yields CDR1 SGHDT and CDR2 YYEEEE. Specimen: peripheral blood. V usage is TRBV5-6 and J usage is TRBJ1-5; weak D call: TRBD1 (5 bases). The sequence came from a woman in her seventies who had recovered from COVID-19. CDR3 loop: CASSLAGYVSNQPQHF. CDR3 nucleotides: TGTGCCAGCAGCCTCGCAGGGTACGTGAGCAATCAGCCCCAGCATTTT.